One sample yielded the 9 T cell receptor beta chains listed below, sequenced in a study of T cells after yellow fever vaccination. Via MiXCR, TCRdb re-called the 5' RACE reads, giving one row per CDR3 protein. This table holds hundreds of thousands of distinct CDR3 sequences, about 17% found once. The sequencing here drew on PBMCs, taken before the yellow fever booster vaccination. Receptors were obtained from a man younger than 35 who received the YFV17D yellow fever vaccine.

In this sample, this clonotype turned up a few times. The V call is TRBV5-1, the J call TRBJ1-1, with 7 bases identical to TRBD1. With V trimmed by 7 bases and J by 4 bases, 10 bases remained unmatched. Germline values: CDR1 SGHRS, CDR2 YFSETQ. The CDR3 is 14 amino acids. The CDR3 DNA is TGCGCCAGCGAGAAGGGGGCGAGAGGCACTGAAGCTTTCTTT. As protein: CASEKGARGTEAFF.

This chain joins TRBV7-9 and TRBJ2-1; perhaps TRBD1 as D (6 bases). The V and J ends lost 4 bases and 5 bases respectively, with 12 bases between them. The CDR3 consists of 14 residues. Germline V gene data show CDR1 as SEHNR and CDR2 as FQNEAQ (reference sequence). The CDR3 loop reads CASSSGGGHNEQFF. The CDR3 region has the DNA TGTGCCAGCAGCTCTGGGGGCGGCCACAATGAGCAGTTCTTC.

V usage is TRBV4-3 and J usage is TRBJ2-3; D could derive from TRBD1 or TRBD2 (5 bases each). The CDR3 length is 13 residues. Germline V gene data show CDR1 as LGHNA and CDR2 as YSLEER. V was pared by 1 base and J by 6 bases, with 8 bases between. CDR3 amino acids: CASSQARGDTQYF. In DNA form, the CDR3 reads TGCGCCAGCAGCCAAGCGAGGGGTGATACGCAGTATTTT.

The CDR3 DNA follows: TGCGCCAGCAGCCTAACAGGGGGCGAGGGCACTGAAGCTTTCTTT. It specifies CASSLTGGEGTEAFF. J is TRBJ1-1 and V is TRBV5-1; 9 bases map to TRBD1. V was clipped by 4 bases and J by 4 bases; unmatched bases: 8. The CDR3 extends over 15 amino acids. Germline V gene data show CDR1 as SGHRS and CDR2 as YFSETQ. Drawing the rest from reference TRBV5-1 and TRBJ1-1, the complete variable domain is KAGVTQTPRYLIKTRGQQVTLSCSPISGHRSVSWYQQTPGQGLQFLFEYFSETQRNKGNFPGRFSGRQFSNSRSEMNVSTLELGDSALYLCASSLTGGEGTEAFFGQGTRLTVV.

This clonotype was recorded at least ten times. This sequence joins TRBV3-1 and TRBJ2-2; a possible D gene is TRBD2 (5 bases). Germline CDR1 and CDR2: LGHDT and YNNKEL (reference sequence). Trimming took off 6 bases at V and 4 bases at J, with 12 bases between the two ends. This CDR3 contains 14 residues. The CDR3 protein is CASSRGSGTGELFF. The CDR3 nucleotides are TGTGCCAGCAGTCGAGGGTCCGGCACCGGGGAGCTGTTTTTT.

CDR3 coding DNA: TGTGCCAGCAGTTTGCAGGGGCGCACTGAAGCTTTCTTT. As protein: CASSLQGRTEAFF. The chain employs TRBV12-3 or TRBV12-4 and TRBJ1-1; D is possibly TRBD1 (6 bases). V lost 3 bases, J lost 4 bases, and 9 bases lay in between. The CDR3 contains 13 residues.

V is TRBV12-5 and J is TRBJ2-1; D may be TRBD2 (7 bases). The germline gives CDR1 LGHNT, CDR2 FRNRAP. Trimming took off 6 bases at V and 7 bases at J, with 13 bases between the two ends. The CDR3 covers 13 residues. The CDR3 DNA reads TGTGCTAGTGGCACCGGGGGGCCAAATGAGCAGTTCTTC. Translating gives CASGTGGPNEQFF. Drawing the rest from reference TRBV12-5 and TRBJ2-1, the complete variable domain is DARVTQTPRHKVTEMGQEVTMRCQPILGHNTVFWYRQTMMQGLELLAYFRNRAPLDDSGMPKDRFSAEMPDATLATLKIQPSEPRDSAVYFCASGTGGPNEQFFGPGTRLTVL.

This clonotype has a handful of counts. The rearrangement links TRBV10-2 to TRBJ1-5, with TRBD1 matching 9 bases. The CDR3 consists of 15 residues. CDR1 WSHSY and CDR2 SAAADI come from the germline V gene. J gave up 11 bases and V 4 bases, and 12 bases lay outside the gene matches. The CDR3 sequence: CASSVETGGGSAQHF. The CDR3 DNA sequence: TGCGCCAGCAGTGTGGAGACAGGGGGTGGATCAGCCCAGCATTTT.

This clonotype has just a few counts. This rearrangement joins TRBV24-1 to TRBJ1-2, with D maybe TRBD1 (6 bases). V lost 0 bases, J lost 4 bases, and 20 bases lay in between. The CDR3 runs to 18 residues. The germline gives CDR1 KGHDR, CDR2 SFDVKD. This CDR3 reads CATSDLLREEGEGYGYTF. The CDR3 DNA reads TGTGCCACCAGTGATTTGCTCCGGGAGGAGGGGGAGGGCTATGGCTACACCTTC.